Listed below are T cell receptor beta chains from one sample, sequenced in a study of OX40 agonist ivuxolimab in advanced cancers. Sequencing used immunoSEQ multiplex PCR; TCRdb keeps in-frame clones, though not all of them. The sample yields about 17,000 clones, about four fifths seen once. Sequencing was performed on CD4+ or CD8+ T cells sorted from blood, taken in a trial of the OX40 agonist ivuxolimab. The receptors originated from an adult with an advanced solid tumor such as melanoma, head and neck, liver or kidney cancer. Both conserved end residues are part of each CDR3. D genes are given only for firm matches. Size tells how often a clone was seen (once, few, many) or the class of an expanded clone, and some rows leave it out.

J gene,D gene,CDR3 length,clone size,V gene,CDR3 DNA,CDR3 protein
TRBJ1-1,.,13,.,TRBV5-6,TGTGCCAGCAGCTTCAACCCGAACACTGAAGCTTTCTTT,CASSFNPNTEAFF
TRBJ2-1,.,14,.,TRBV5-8,TGTGCCAGCAGCTTGTTAGGCTCCTACAATGAGCAGTTCTTC,CASSLLGSYNEQFF
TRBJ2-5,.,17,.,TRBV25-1,TGTGCCAGCAGTGAGAATGGGGACGCTACTACCCAAGAGACCCAGTACTTC,CASSENGDATTQETQYF
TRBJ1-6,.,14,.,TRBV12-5,TGTGCTAGTGGTCCGGGACCGAGGAATTCACCCCTCCACTTT,CASGPGPRNSPLHF
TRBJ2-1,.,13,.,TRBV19,TGTGCCAGTAGTTTGACAGCATACAATGAGCAGTTCTTC,CASSLTAYNEQFF
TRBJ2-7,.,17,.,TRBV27,TGTGCCAGCAGTTTATCATCAGGGGTGGGCCCGGACTACGAGCAGTACTTC,CASSLSSGVGPDYEQYF
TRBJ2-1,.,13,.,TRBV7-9,TGTGCCAGCAGCCGTTCGTGGGACAATGAGCAGTTCTTC,CASSRSWDNEQFF
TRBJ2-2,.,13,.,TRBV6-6,TGTGCCAGCAGTTACTCGAGTGCCGGGGAGCTGTTTTTT,CASSYSSAGELFF
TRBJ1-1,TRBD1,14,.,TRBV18,TGTGCCAGCTCGAACAGGGGGGTAGACACTGAAGCTTTCTTT,CASSNRGVDTEAFF
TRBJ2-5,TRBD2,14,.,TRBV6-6,TGTGCCAGCAGTGGTCAGCGGGGTGATGAGACCCAGTACTTC,CASSGQRGDETQYF
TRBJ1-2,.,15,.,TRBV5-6,TGTGCCAGCAGCAGGACACACTCCTCGAACTATGGCTACACCTTC,CASSRTHSSNYGYTF
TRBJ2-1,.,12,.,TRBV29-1,TGCAGCGTTGAATACTATTCGAATGAGCAGTTCTTC,CSVEYYSNEQFF
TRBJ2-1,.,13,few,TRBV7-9,TGTGCCAGCAGCTTAATCGGGGGGCCTGAGCAGTTCTTC,CASSLIGGPEQFF
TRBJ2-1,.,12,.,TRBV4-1,TGCGCCAGCAGCCAAGATTGGTATGAGCAGTTCTTC,CASSQDWYEQFF
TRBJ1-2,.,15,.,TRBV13,TGTGCCAGCAGCGGGACATGGGCGAAGGACTATGGCTACACCTTC,CASSGTWAKDYGYTF
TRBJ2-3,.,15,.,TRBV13,TGTGCCAGCAGCTTAGGGGCAGGAAATGCAGATACGCAGTATTTT,CASSLGAGNADTQYF
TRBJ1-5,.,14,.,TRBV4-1,TGCGCCAGCAGCAGGGACATCGGGAATCAGCCCCAGCATTTT,CASSRDIGNQPQHF
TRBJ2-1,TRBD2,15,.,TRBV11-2,TGTGCCAGCAGCACCCGGATTAGCGGGAGGCTTGAGCAGTTCTTC,CASSTRISGRLEQFF
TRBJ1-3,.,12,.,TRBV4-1,TGCGCCAGCAGCCAAGCTGGAAACACCATATATTTT,CASSQAGNTIYF
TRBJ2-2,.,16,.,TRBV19,TGTGCCACCCGGGGCGGTGAAGCTGGGTACACCGGGAAGCTGTTTTTT,CATRGGEAGYTGKLFF
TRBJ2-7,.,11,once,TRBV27,TGTGCCAGCAGTTCTCGGTACGAGCAGTACTTC,CASSSRYEQYF
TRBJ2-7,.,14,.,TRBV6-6,TGTGCCAGCAGTTACGATCGGGGTGTCGACGAGCAGTACTTC,CASSYDRGVDEQYF
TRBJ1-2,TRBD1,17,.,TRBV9,TGTGCCAGCAGCTTACGGACAGGGTCGGGGTCATTCGACGGCTACACCTTC,CASSLRTGSGSFDGYTF